This TCR beta chain derives from a study of cytomegalovirus exposure and HLA in healthy donors. Study-wide findings and caveats: Analysis was performed later, and it showed HLA-associated TCR beta chains to be more clonally expanded than equally common others.

Points on this clone: The antigen remains undetermined.

A multiplex PCR was run with 60 Vbeta primers and 13 Jbeta primers. Some clones are missing from TCRdb's copy, which holds only in-frame ones; the method was immunoSEQ multiplex PCR. The sample has fewer than 200,000 clones, more than 60% seen once. V lost 8 bases, J lost 2 bases, and 10 bases lay in between. CDR3 length: 12 residues. Germline CDR1 is SGHVS and CDR2 is FQNEAQ. The sequencing sample was made of PBMCs. This TCR came from a human donor in good health. The chain is built from TRBV7-8 and TRBJ2-7; D is unclear. CDR3 in amino acids: CASSPLAYEQYF. CDR3 coding DNA: TGTGCCAGCTCACCCTTAGCCTACGAGCAGTACTTC. The full variable domain, completed using reference TRBV7-8 and TRBJ2-7, is GAGVSQSPRYKVAKRGQDVALRCDPISGHVSLFWYQQALGQGPEFLTYFQNEAQLDKSGLPSDRFFAERPEGSVSTLKIQRTQQEDSAVYLCASSPLAYEQYFGPGTRLTVT.